Below, one T cell receptor (beta chain) is given with its context. TCRbeta library construction was performed incorporating unique molecular identifiers. TCRdb reanalysed the PCR reads using MiXCR and keeps one entry per CDR3 protein. The sample contains just over 200,000 distinct CDR3 sequences, 7.5% to 9.5% of which appear only once. The entry originates in a study of T-cell reconstitution after alpha-beta-depleted transplantation in children. Deletions cut 7 bases from V and 2 bases from J, with 15 bases between. The CDR3 is 16 amino acids. Germline V gives CDR1 LGHDT, CDR2 YNNKEL (reference sequence).

Sequenced material: PBMCs, mostly from graft donor cells, taken 360 days after TCRalphabeta/CD19-depleted stem cell transplant. This rearrangement joins TRBV3-1 to TRBJ2-6; the D is unclear. The TCR comes from a male patient between 2 and 10 years old who had a stem cell transplant for acute myeloid leukemia, so the T cells may come from the graft donor. The CDR3 protein is CASINSHTAGANVLTF. DNA of the CDR3: TGTGCCAGCATAAACAGCCACACGGCTGGGGCCAACGTCCTGACTTTC.